This TCR beta chain was found in a study of cytomegalovirus exposure and HLA in healthy donors. Study conclusions and caveats: TRBV6-2, TRBV6-3 and some other V segments were unresolvable in 87-base-pair reads. Presence/absence analyses treated sequencing depth as roughly uniform across donors.

To note about this clone: The antigen is not known.

Trimming removed 1 base from V and 0 bases from J, with 13 bases in between. There are 17 residues in the CDR3. Germline V gives CDR1 SGHVS, CDR2 FNYEAQ. The PCR used 60 Vbeta and 13 Jbeta primers. The protocol was immunoSEQ multiplex PCR, while the TCRdb copy is restricted to in-frame clones and leaves out a portion. The listing records about 130,000 clones. The sample was PBMCs. The receptor was derived from a woman in her fifties or sixties in good health and CMV-seronegative. The rearrangement links TRBV7-6 to TRBJ1-5; possibly TRBD1 for D (5 bases). CDR3 in amino acids: CASSLGTGSISNQPQHF. The CDR3 DNA is TGTGCCAGCAGCTTAGGAACAGGATCGATTAGCAATCAGCCCCAGCATTTT.